The rows below give T cell receptor beta chains drawn from one sample of a study of blood T cells in healthy people across ages. MiXCR, run by TCRdb on the 5' RACE reads, gives a single entry per CDR3 protein. The table has more than 1,000,000 distinct CDR3 sequences, 20% to 25% seen once. This same sample was also taken into another study, of T cells of mothers and their children.

Material: blood. The receptor source for this set is a girl aged 2 to 10 in good health. Both conserved end residues are part of each CDR3. A D gene is named only where the DNA matches it firmly. Clone size is not always given. Where it is, it says once, few, many or a class for expanded clones.

len: 15
v_gene: TRBV7-2
abundance: NA
d_gene: TRBD2
j_gene: TRBJ2-5
CDR3nt: TGTGCCAGCACCTCTAGCGGGAGAGGGGAAGAGACCCAGTACTTC
CDR3aa: CASTSSGRGEETQYF

len: 15
v_gene: TRBV7-6
abundance: NA
d_gene: NA
j_gene: TRBJ2-5
CDR3nt: TGTGCCAGCAGCCCCACCCCAAAGGGTGACGAGACCCAGTACTTC
CDR3aa: CASSPTPKGDETQYF

len: 13
v_gene: TRBV6-5
abundance: few
d_gene: NA
j_gene: TRBJ2-7
CDR3nt: TGTGCCAGCAGTTACCCGAAAAGCAACGAGCAGTACTTC
CDR3aa: CASSYPKSNEQYF

len: 15
v_gene: TRBV20-1
abundance: once
d_gene: TRBD1
j_gene: TRBJ2-1
CDR3nt: TGCAGTGCTAGAGATCTTGGGACAGTGGACAATGAGCAGTTCTTC
CDR3aa: CSARDLGTVDNEQFF

len: 14
v_gene: TRBV12-3/TRBV12-4
abundance: NA
d_gene: NA
j_gene: TRBJ2-3
CDR3nt: TGTGCCAGCAGTTGGCCGGGCAGCACAGATACGCAGTATTTT
CDR3aa: CASSWPGSTDTQYF

len: 13
v_gene: TRBV10-3
abundance: NA
d_gene: NA
j_gene: TRBJ2-5
CDR3nt: TGTGCCATCACCGCTGGGGTTGGGGAGACCCAGTACTTC
CDR3aa: CAITAGVGETQYF

len: 15
v_gene: TRBV18
abundance: NA
d_gene: NA
j_gene: TRBJ2-5
CDR3nt: TGTGCCAGCTCACCGACTTCGACAGGAGAAGAGACCCAGTACTTC
CDR3aa: CASSPTSTGEETQYF

len: 16
v_gene: TRBV4-1
abundance: NA
d_gene: TRBD1
j_gene: TRBJ1-5
CDR3nt: TGCGCCAGCAGCCAACCCTATGAGACAGGGGATCAGCCCCAGCATTTT
CDR3aa: CASSQPYETGDQPQHF

len: 15
v_gene: TRBV7-6
abundance: NA
d_gene: NA
j_gene: TRBJ2-3
CDR3nt: TGTGCCAGCAGCTCAGAGCCCGACGGAACAGATACGCAGTATTTT
CDR3aa: CASSSEPDGTDTQYF

len: 12
v_gene: TRBV7-9
abundance: few
d_gene: NA
j_gene: TRBJ2-7
CDR3nt: TGTGCCAGCAGCTTAGGACAGCACGAGCAGTACTTC
CDR3aa: CASSLGQHEQYF

len: 14
v_gene: TRBV29-1
abundance: NA
d_gene: NA
j_gene: TRBJ1-1
CDR3nt: TGCAGCGCTGAAGATCTTCCTGGGGGCACTGAAGCTTTCTTT
CDR3aa: CSAEDLPGGTEAFF

len: 16
v_gene: TRBV4-3
abundance: few
d_gene: NA
j_gene: TRBJ2-7
CDR3nt: TGCGCCAGCAGCCAAGAGTTAGGGGGGTTCTCCTACGAGCAGTACTTC
CDR3aa: CASSQELGGFSYEQYF

len: 17
v_gene: TRBV4-2
abundance: NA
d_gene: TRBD2
j_gene: TRBJ2-5
CDR3nt: TGTGCCAGCAGCCCTGGGAGGGCACTAGCGGGAGAAGAGACCCAGTACTTC
CDR3aa: CASSPGRALAGEETQYF